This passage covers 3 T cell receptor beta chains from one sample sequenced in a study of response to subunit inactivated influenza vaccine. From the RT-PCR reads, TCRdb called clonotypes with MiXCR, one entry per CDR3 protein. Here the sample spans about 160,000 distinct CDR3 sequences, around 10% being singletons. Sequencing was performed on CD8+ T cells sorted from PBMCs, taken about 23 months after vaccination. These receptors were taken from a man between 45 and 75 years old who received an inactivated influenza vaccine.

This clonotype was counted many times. This CDR3 reads CASSLLAGGFMDEQYF. CDR3 DNA: TGTGCCAGCAGTTTATTAGCGGGAGGGTTCATGGACGAGCAGTACTTC. The gene calls are TRBV28 and TRBJ2-7; 11 nucleotides line up with TRBD2. V dropped 1 base and J dropped 5; count of bases not matched to a gene: 7. The CDR3 has 16 amino acids. Germline CDR1 reads MDHEN; CDR2 reads SYDVKM. Looking up the rest from reference TRBV28 and TRBJ2-7 gives the full variable domain: DVKVTQSSRYLVKRTGEKVFLECVQDMDHENMFWYRQDPGLGLRLIYFSYDVKMKEKGDIPEGYSVSREKKERFSLILESASTNQTSMYLCASSLLAGGFMDEQYFGPGTRLTVT.

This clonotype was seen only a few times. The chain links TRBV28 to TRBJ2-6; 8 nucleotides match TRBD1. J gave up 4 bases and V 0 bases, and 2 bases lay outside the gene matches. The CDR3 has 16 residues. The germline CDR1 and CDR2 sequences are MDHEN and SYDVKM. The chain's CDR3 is CASSLWTGAGANVLTF. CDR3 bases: TGTGCCAGCAGTTTATGGACAGGGGCCGGGGCCAACGTCCTGACTTTC. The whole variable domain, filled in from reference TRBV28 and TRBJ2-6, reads DVKVTQSSRYLVKRTGEKVFLECVQDMDHENMFWYRQDPGLGLRLIYFSYDVKMKEKGDIPEGYSVSREKKERFSLILESASTNQTSMYLCASSLWTGAGANVLTFGAGSRLTVL.

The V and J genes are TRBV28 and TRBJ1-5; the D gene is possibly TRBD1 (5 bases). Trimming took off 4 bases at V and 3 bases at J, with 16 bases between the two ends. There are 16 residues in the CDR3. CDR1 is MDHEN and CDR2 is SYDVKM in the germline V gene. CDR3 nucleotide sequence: TGTGCCAGCAGTTGGACCTCCGACAGCTACAATCAGCCCCAGCATTTT. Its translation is CASSWTSDSYNQPQHF.